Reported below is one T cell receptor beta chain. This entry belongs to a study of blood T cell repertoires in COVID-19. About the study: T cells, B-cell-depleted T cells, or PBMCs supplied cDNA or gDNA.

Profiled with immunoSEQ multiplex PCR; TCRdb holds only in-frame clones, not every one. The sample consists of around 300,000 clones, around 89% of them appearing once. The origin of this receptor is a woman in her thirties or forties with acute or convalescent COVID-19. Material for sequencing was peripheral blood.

For the CDR3, the DNA is TGCGCCAGCAGCTCCTACTTCTTGGGGGAGGATGGCTACACCTTC. It is translated as CASSSYFLGEDGYTF. The rearrangement uses TRBV5-1 and TRBJ1-2, with D tentatively TRBD1 (5 bases). The CDR3 is 15 residues long. Per germline, CDR1 SGHRS and CDR2 YFSETQ. Trimming left V 3 bases short and J 6 bases short, with 18 bases between.